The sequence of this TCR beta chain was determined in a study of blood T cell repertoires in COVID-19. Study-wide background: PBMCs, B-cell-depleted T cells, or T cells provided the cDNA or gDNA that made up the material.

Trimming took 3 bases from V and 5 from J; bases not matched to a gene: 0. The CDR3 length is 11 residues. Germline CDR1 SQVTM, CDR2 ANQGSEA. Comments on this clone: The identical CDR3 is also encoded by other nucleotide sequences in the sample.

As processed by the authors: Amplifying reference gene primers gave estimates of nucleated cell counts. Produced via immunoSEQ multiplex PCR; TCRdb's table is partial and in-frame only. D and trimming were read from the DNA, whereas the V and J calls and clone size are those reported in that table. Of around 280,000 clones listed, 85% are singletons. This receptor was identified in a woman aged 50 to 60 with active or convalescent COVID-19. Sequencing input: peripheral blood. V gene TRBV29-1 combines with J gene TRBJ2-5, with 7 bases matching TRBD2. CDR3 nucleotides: TGCAGCGTTGAGGGAGGGGAGACCCAGTACTTC. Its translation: CSVEGGETQYF.